One T cell receptor beta chain is described in this entry. The data were produced by immunoSEQ multiplex PCR, yet TCRdb's version contains in-frame clones alone and is incomplete. The sample has about 58,000 clones, about 90% seen once. This sample stems from a study of T cell changes during pregnancy in multiple sclerosis. Sequenced here: CD4+ T cells from peripheral blood mononuclear cells, sampled after pregnancy. This receptor was taken from a female donor in good health, enrolled as a control in a pregnancy study.

CDR3 coding DNA: TGTGCCAGTAGTATGTCAGGGACTAGCTTTTACGAGCAGTACTTC. It encodes CASSMSGTSFYEQYF. The chain has TRBV19 and TRBJ2-7; 9 bases are a match to TRBD2. J gave up 4 bases and V 3 bases, and 7 bases lay outside the gene matches. The CDR3 contains 15 residues. Germline V CDR1 and CDR2: LNHDA, SQIVND (reference sequence).